The sequence of this T cell receptor (beta chain) was determined in a study of glioma-infiltrating T cells. This clonotype was observed a few times. What it binds is not known. Between the trimmed V and J ends, which lost 5 bases and 4 bases, there was a span of 17 bases. The CDR3 covers 15 residues. CDR1 and CDR2 from the germline V gene are LGHDT and YNNKEL (reference sequence). Study findings and constraints: Non-neoplastic patients had below-expected tissue-blood divergence, while all gliomas exceeded expectation. Only very few CDR3 sequences appeared in both tissue and blood.

Using RNA template, CDR3s of TCR alpha and beta were amplified with iRepertoire arm-PCR. For one-step reverse transcription and amplification, about 90-450 ng of tissue mRNA or PBMC total RNA was used. TCRdb called the multiplex PCR reads again in MiXCR, with one record for every CDR3 protein. The data contain under 200,000 distinct CDR3 sequences, around 45% of them singletons. The rearrangement joins TRBV3-1 to TRBJ1-1, with a possible D match to TRBD1 (5 bases). The TCR was taken from a human donor with low-grade glioma or glioblastoma, undergoing nonglioma brain surgery, or in good health (not recorded which). Source material: glioma tissue, nonneoplastic brain tissue, or PBMCs (not recorded which). CDR3 sequence reads: CASSANRLGGTEAFF. The CDR3 DNA reads as TGTGCCAGCAGCGCAAACAGGCTTGGAGGCACTGAAGCTTTCTTT.